Ten or more counts support the clone carrying this T cell receptor beta chain. The antigen remains undetermined. These data belong to a study of tumor and adjacent non-tumor tissue in lung cancer. Study overall: Patients were aged about 31 to 85, around ten men and about five women, stage I to III.

The template was RNA from unsorted bulk tissue. Donors were chemotherapy-naive, newly diagnosed lung cancer surgical patients in China, August–late 2014. Whole-study results and caveats: In normal lung, the top 100 clones were significantly more dominant than in tumor.

The library came from three nested PCR rounds adapted from ARM-PCR protocols. A single record per CDR3 protein comes from TCRdb applying MiXCR to the multiplex PCR reads. Of 200,000 or so distinct CDR3 sequences in the sample, less than 80% are singletons; the top ten hold 25%. The CDR3 extends over 11 amino acids. V lost 8 bases to trimming and J lost 5 bases, with 6 bases between them. Material: lung tumor tissue. The rearrangement uses TRBV12-3 or TRBV12-4 and TRBJ2-2, with D uncertain. The receptor was derived from a man aged 55-75 years with non-small cell lung cancer. This CDR3 is CASLWTGELFF. DNA of the CDR3: TGTGCCAGCCTCTGGACCGGGGAGCTGTTTTTT.